The rows below give T cell receptor beta chains drawn from one sample of a study of shared clonotypes between healthy human individuals. The data were produced by immunoSEQ multiplex PCR, yet TCRdb's version contains in-frame clones alone and is incomplete. This table holds around 2,000,000 clones, roughly 96% found once. The sample taken for sequencing was naive CD4+ T cells sorted from blood. These receptors were taken from a man aged 18 to 30 in good health. The CDR3 runs from the conserved cysteine through the conserved F or W. Fields, in order: clone size, D gene, J gene, V gene, CDR3 DNA, CDR3 protein. A D gene is named only where the DNA matches it firmly. The size of a clone is reported for some rows only, either as once, few or many, or as a class for expanded clones.

NA	TRBD2	TRBJ2-1	TRBV2	TGTGCCAGCAGTGCTTCACTAGCGGGAGGATGGGTGCCGCAGTTCTTC	CASSASLAGGWVPQFF
few	NA	TRBJ2-2	TRBV5-1	TGCGCCAGCAGCTTTTACACCGGGGAGCTGTTTTTT	CASSFYTGELFF
NA	NA	TRBJ2-5	TRBV6-1	TGTGCCAGCAGTGAATCCTTAGGGGCAGGTCAAGAGACCCAGTACTTC	CASSESLGAGQETQYF
NA	NA	TRBJ2-7	TRBV19	TGTGCCAGTAGTATCGGTAGGTCCTACGAGCAGTACTTC	CASSIGRSYEQYF
NA	TRBD1	TRBJ1-5	TRBV19	TGTGCCAGTAAACAGGGGTCGGAGGGGCAGCCCCAGCATTTT	CASKQGSEGQPQHF
NA	TRBD2	TRBJ2-7	TRBV7-2	TGTGCCAGCAGCCAAACTAGCGGGAGCTACGAGCAGTACTTC	CASSQTSGSYEQYF
NA	TRBD2	TRBJ2-2	TRBV2	TGTGCCAGCAGTGAAAGTGGACTAGCGGGAGTTACCGGGGAGCTGTTTTTT	CASSESGLAGVTGELFF
NA	NA	TRBJ1-2	TRBV6-6	TGTGCCAGCAGTCACCCTGGGACCAAGGTCTATGGCTACACCTTC	CASSHPGTKVYGYTF
NA	TRBD1	TRBJ2-5	TRBV5-1	TGCGCCAGCAGCTTTGGCGGACAGGGAAGTAGGGAGACCCAGTACTTC	CASSFGGQGSRETQYF
NA	NA	TRBJ2-1	TRBV11-2	TGTGCCAGCAGCCCACAGGGACGGCATGAGCAGTTCTTC	CASSPQGRHEQFF
NA	NA	TRBJ1-2	TRBV18	TGTGCCAGCTCAGCCCAGGGTGACTATGGCTACACCTTC	CASSAQGDYGYTF
NA	TRBD1	TRBJ1-4	TRBV4-1	TGCGCCAGCAGCCAAGGGCCGGACAGGGGCGAAAAACTGTTTTTT	CASSQGPDRGEKLFF
NA	NA	TRBJ1-2	TRBV10-3	TGTGCCATCAGTGAGTGGGAGTACTATGGCTACACCTTC	CAISEWEYYGYTF
NA	NA	TRBJ2-2	TRBV5-8	TGTGCCAGCAGCCGAGTGAGCCACAACACCGGGGAGCTGTTTTTT	CASSRVSHNTGELFF
NA	NA	TRBJ2-7	TRBV6-6	TGTGCCAGCACCCGGGGAGGCTCCTACGAGCAGTACTTC	CASTRGGSYEQYF
NA	NA	TRBJ2-7	TRBV6-5	TGTGCCAGCCGCGCAGAGGACCTTGGGGGCTACGAGCAGTACTTC	CASRAEDLGGYEQYF
once	NA	TRBJ1-1	TRBV2	TGTGCCTCAGGCAGGATGAACACTGAAGCTTTCTTT	CASGRMNTEAFF
NA	NA	TRBJ1-1	TRBV5-1	TGCGCCAGCAGCTTCCAGGGTAACACTGAAGCTTTCTTT	CASSFQGNTEAFF
once	TRBD1	TRBJ1-1	TRBV6-6	TGTGCCAGCAGGGCCAGGGGGATGAACACTGAAGCTTTCTTT	CASRARGMNTEAFF
NA	NA	TRBJ1-5	TRBV6-6	TGTGCCAGCACCGTGACAGCTGATCAGCCCCAGCATTTT	CASTVTADQPQHF
NA	NA	TRBJ1-5	TRBV28	TGTGCCAGCAGTTTGTGGAATCAGCCCCAGCATTTT	CASSLWNQPQHF
once	TRBD1	TRBJ1-6	TRBV28	TGTGCCAGCACGGGGTCGGACAGGGGCGGATATAATTCACCCCTCCACTTT	CASTGSDRGGYNSPLHF
once	TRBD2	TRBJ2-1	TRBV7-6	TGTGCCAGCAGCTTGCCTAGCGGGCCCAATGAGCAGTTCTTC	CASSLPSGPNEQFF
NA	NA	TRBJ2-7	TRBV18	TGTGCCAGCTCACTCTTCCGGGCGTATTCCTACGAGCAGTACTTC	CASSLFRAYSYEQYF
once	NA	TRBJ1-1	TRBV30	TGTGCCTGGTCCCCGGGACTGAGAATGAACACTGAAGCTTTCTTT	CAWSPGLRMNTEAFF
once	TRBD2	TRBJ2-7	TRBV6-1	TGTGCCAGCAGCGCGGGGGGACCCTGGTACGAGCAGTACTTC	CASSAGGPWYEQYF
NA	NA	TRBJ1-5	TRBV18	TGTGCCAGCTCACCACGGCATGAGGGCAATCAGCCCCAGCATTTT	CASSPRHEGNQPQHF
NA	NA	TRBJ1-4	TRBV27	TGTGCCAGCAGTTTCAGCGGGTCGGGTGAAAAACTGTTTTTT	CASSFSGSGEKLFF
once	TRBD2	TRBJ2-7	TRBV18	TGTGCCAGCTCACCGGGACTAGCGGGTGGGGCCTCCTACGAGCAGTACTTC	CASSPGLAGGASYEQYF
NA	NA	TRBJ1-4	TRBV30	TGTGCCTGGATCCCACAGGGCCCAGGCGAAAAACTGTTTTTT	CAWIPQGPGEKLFF
NA	TRBD2	TRBJ2-5	TRBV5-1	TGCGCCAGCAGCCTAGCGGGGGGCCGGGGAGAGACCCAGTACTTC	CASSLAGGRGETQYF
once	TRBD1	TRBJ1-2	TRBV2	TGTGCCAGCAGTGTAGGACAGGATAATGGCTACACCTTC	CASSVGQDNGYTF
NA	TRBD2	TRBJ2-5	TRBV5-6	TGTGCCAGCAGCTCCGGACTAGCGGGGGGCGTGCAAGAGACCCAGTACTTC	CASSSGLAGGVQETQYF
once	NA	TRBJ2-3	TRBV7-2	TGTGCCAGCAGCCCTGATGGCGGGGCTGCTAGCACAGATACGCAGTATTTT	CASSPDGGAASTDTQYF
NA	NA	TRBJ2-7	TRBV28	TGTGCCAGCAGCAAAGAGGTATTGGGACGGCGCTACGAGCAGTACTTC	CASSKEVLGRRYEQYF
NA	NA	TRBJ1-6	TRBV5-5	TGTGCCAGCAGCCGTAGCAGGGGAAGAGATAATTCACCCCTCCACTTT	CASSRSRGRDNSPLHF
NA	NA	TRBJ2-7	TRBV7-2	TGTGCCAGCAGCTCAAACTACGAGCAGTACTTC	CASSSNYEQYF
NA	NA	TRBJ2-1	TRBV2	TGTGCCAGCAGTGAGAGGGGGGCGGGCAATGAGCAGTTCTTC	CASSERGAGNEQFF
NA	TRBD1	TRBJ1-1	TRBV28	TGTGCCAGCAACGAAATCGGGACAGGTGAGAACACTGAAGCTTTCTTT	CASNEIGTGENTEAFF
NA	NA	TRBJ1-2	TRBV4-1	TGCGCCAGCAGCCGGGGTCAAAACTATGGCTACACCTTC	CASSRGQNYGYTF
NA	NA	TRBJ1-1	TRBV6-1	TGTGCCAGCAGGCATTTGTCAGCTAATGAAGCTTTCTTT	CASRHLSANEAFF
NA	NA	TRBJ2-7	TRBV20-1	TGCAGTGCTAGGATAGGGGACGAGCAGTACTTC	CSARIGDEQYF